These 23 T cell receptor beta chains share one sample of origin, sequenced in a study of T cells in Graves' hyperthyroidism and ophthalmopathy. TCR beta CDR3 regions were amplified from RNA transcripts. Carried out on the TCR CDR3, a first-round RT-PCR used the HTBI primer set. TCRdb re-analysed the multiplex PCR reads in MiXCR, keeping a single row per CDR3 protein. Of approximately 620,000 distinct CDR3 sequences in the sample, more than 15% are singletons; the top ten hold 2.5% to 4%. Source material: blood. All receptors come from a woman between 40 and 55 years old with Graves' ophthalmopathy.

This clonotype was seen many times. The CDR3 DNA is TGTGCCAGCTCACCAGAGGTCGGCAGGGCTGAGCAGTACTTC. Amino acids: CASSPEVGRAEQYF. The V gene is TRBV18, the J gene TRBJ2-7; TRBD1 might be the D (5 bases). V was shortened by 2 bases and J by 7 bases, with 15 bases between the two germline ends. The CDR3 has 14 residues. Germline V CDR1 and CDR2: KGHSH, LQKENI.

In its sample, this clonotype was seen many times. The chain recombines TRBV6-1 with TRBJ2-1; 7 bases align to TRBD2. Germline values: CDR1 MNHNS, CDR2 SASEGT. This CDR3 has 20 residues. V lost 4 bases and J lost 9; bases outside the gene matches: 27. CDR3 coding DNA: TGTGCCAGCAGTGGACAGCCGGGGGGTGTTGCGGGAGTGAGGTTGGGTGAGCAGTTCTTC. Protein product: CASSGQPGGVAGVRLGEQFF.

This clonotype was detected a few times. The J gene is TRBJ2-5, the V gene TRBV11-2, with D maybe TRBD2 (7 bases). Per germline, CDR1 SGHAT and CDR2 FQNNGV. CDR3 length: 15 residues. Trimming cost V 4 bases and J 5 bases, with 17 bases left between them. CDR3 DNA: TGTGCCAGCAGCTCCGGGGGAGGGGGGGGTGAGACCCAGTACTTC. Its translation is CASSSGGGGGETQYF. The full variable domain, completed using reference TRBV11-2 and TRBJ2-5, is EAGVAQSPRYKIIEKRQSVAFWCNPISGHATLYWYQQILGQGPKLLIQFQNNGVVDDSQLPKDRFSAERLKGVDSTLKIQPAKLEDSAVYLCASSSGGGGGETQYFGPGTRLLVL.

This clonotype was seen a handful of times. It is likely a read error, because the conserved phenylalanine at the end of the CDR3 is missing. The rearrangement links TRBV6-1 to TRBJ2-7; 8 bases match TRBD2. The V segment lost 5 bases and the J segment 0 bases; nucleotides outside the gene matches: 3. The length of the CDR3 is 14 residues. Germline V CDR1 and CDR2: MNHNS, SASEGT. CDR3 nucleotides: TGTGCCAGCAGTCGCGGGGGGAGCTCCTACGAGCAGTACCTC. Translating it yields CASSRGGSSYEQYL.

This clonotype was detected only a few times. Its ends do not fully match the called genes, so a read error is possible. The V gene is TRBV11-2, the J gene TRBJ2-6; 9 nucleotides line up with TRBD1. Per the germline V gene, CDR1 is SGHAT and CDR2 is FQNNGV. CDR3 size: 19 residues. CDR3 sequence: CASSSYRGRIDAGADVLTF. Here the CDR3 DNA reads TGTGCCAGCAGCTCCTACAGGGGGCGCATCGATGCTGGGGCCGACGTCCTGACTTTC.

The rearrangement uses TRBV28 and TRBJ1-6, with 7 nucleotides matching TRBD1. This CDR3 has 15 residues. V lost 4 bases and J lost 5; bases outside the gene matches: 5. Germline V gene lookup returns CDR1 MDHEN and CDR2 SYDVKM. The CDR3: CASSSIQGNNSPLHF. CDR3 sequence (DNA): TGTGCCAGCAGTTCTATACAGGGGAATAATTCACCCCTCCACTTT.

The genes are TRBV5-1 and TRBJ2-3, with D possibly being TRBD2 (5 bases). CDR1 is SGHRS and CDR2 is YFSETQ in the germline V gene. V lost 3 bases, J lost 2 bases, and 13 bases lay in between. This CDR3 is built from 15 residues. This CDR3 reads CASSSRGLDTDTQYF. CDR3 coding DNA: TGCGCCAGCAGCTCCCGAGGGCTTGACACAGATACGCAGTATTTT.

The table lists this clonotype with many counts. The rearrangement joins TRBV11-2 to TRBJ1-1; 7 bases are a match to TRBD1. The germline gives CDR1 SGHAT, CDR2 FQNNGV. The CDR3 spans 15 residues. V lost 5 bases, J lost 4 bases, and 10 bases stayed unmatched. CDR3 protein: CASSPTGWGSTEAFF. CDR3 nucleotide sequence: TGTGCCAGCAGCCCGACAGGGTGGGGCAGCACTGAAGCTTTCTTT. The full variable domain, completed using reference TRBV11-2 and TRBJ1-1, is EAGVAQSPRYKIIEKRQSVAFWCNPISGHATLYWYQQILGQGPKLLIQFQNNGVVDDSQLPKDRFSAERLKGVDSTLKIQPAKLEDSAVYLCASSPTGWGSTEAFFGQGTRLTVV.

This clonotype was recorded at least ten times. The chain links TRBV20-1 to TRBJ2-5; D uncertain. There are 13 residues in the CDR3. Trimming stripped 1 base from V and 4 bases from J, with 10 bases between. CDR1 DFQATT and CDR2 SNEGSKA come from the germline V gene (reference sequence). This chain's CDR3 is CSARVLPSETQYF. CDR3 sequence (DNA): TGCAGTGCTAGAGTGCTCCCTTCAGAGACCCAGTACTTC.

This clonotype came up a few times. V gene TRBV19 combines with J gene TRBJ1-5, with TRBD1 identical over 7 bases. The CDR3 is 15 residues long. Germline V gene lookup returns CDR1 LNHDA and CDR2 SQIVND (reference sequence). V lost 4 bases, J lost 3 bases, and 6 bases stayed unmatched. CDR3 residues: CASSTRDSFNQPQHF. The CDR3, as DNA: TGTGCCAGTAGTACCCGGGACAGCTTCAATCAGCCCCAGCATTTT.

The rearrangement links TRBV20-1 to TRBJ2-1, with TRBD2 as a possible D gene (6 bases). Germline values: CDR1 DFQATT, CDR2 SNEGSKA (reference sequence). This CDR3 is built from 14 residues. Between the trimmed V and J ends, which lost 3 bases and 3 bases, there was a span of 12 bases. The CDR3 region is CSARGGDDYNEQFF. As DNA, the CDR3 is TGCAGTGCTAGGGGGGGAGACGACTACAATGAGCAGTTCTTC.

This clonotype was detected ten times or more. The V gene is TRBV20-1, the J gene TRBJ2-3; TRBD2 matches at 9 bases. V lost 1 base and J lost 1; bases outside the gene matches: 9. In germline, CDR1 is DFQATT, CDR2 SNEGSKA (reference sequence). This CDR3 comprises 17 residues. CDR3 nucleotides: TGCAGTGCTAGAGGAGGAATTAGCGGGGGTGGCACAGATACGCAGTATTTT. Encoded protein: CSARGGISGGGTDTQYF.

This clonotype was counted at least ten times. The V and J genes are TRBV7-9 and TRBJ2-7, with D perhaps matching TRBD1 (5 bases). Germline lookup yields CDR1 SEHNR and CDR2 FQNEAQ (reference sequence). The CDR3 loop spans 15 amino acids. V lost 1 base and J lost 0, with 10 bases in between. The CDR3 here is CASSLVGAVSYEQYF. The DNA of the CDR3 is TGTGCCAGCAGCTTAGTAGGGGCAGTCTCCTACGAGCAGTACTTC. The whole variable domain, remainder taken from reference TRBV7-9 and TRBJ2-7, is DTGVSQNPRHKITKRGQNVTFRCDPISEHNRLYWYRQTLGQGPEFLTYFQNEAQLEKSRLLSDRFSAERPKGSFSTLEIQRTEQGDSAMYLCASSLVGAVSYEQYFGPGTRLTVT.

This chain joins TRBV11-2 and TRBJ2-7; possibly TRBD2 for D (5 bases). The germline V and J ends were trimmed by 5 bases and 6 bases, with 14 bases remaining between them. The CDR3 loop spans 13 amino acids. Germline lookup yields CDR1 SGHAT and CDR2 FQNNGV. The CDR3 sequence: CASSPPTSTEQYF. Written as DNA, the CDR3 is TGTGCCAGCAGCCCCCCCACTAGTACCGAGCAGTACTTC.

V gene TRBV5-1 combines with J gene TRBJ1-4; 8 bases are shared with TRBD1. The V segment lost 5 bases and the J segment 8 bases; nucleotides outside the gene matches: 5. The CDR3 runs to 13 residues. The germline V gene encodes CDR1 SGHRS and CDR2 YFSETQ. Written as DNA, the CDR3 is TGCGCCAGCAGGTCAGGGGGCGAAGAAAAACTGTTTTTT. Residues: CASRSGGEEKLFF.

The table lists this clonotype with many counts. V and J are TRBV5-8 and TRBJ1-2; no firm D call. In germline, CDR1 is SGHTS, CDR2 YDEGEE. The V end was cut by 4 bases, the J end by 2 bases, with 21 bases between. CDR3 length: 17 amino acids. DNA of the CDR3: TGTGCCAGCAGCCCCGCCGGGGTCTCGTTAGGAAACTATGGCTACACCTTC. The encoded protein is CASSPAGVSLGNYGYTF.

This clonotype was seen repeatedly, ten times or more. This sequence joins TRBV6-5 and TRBJ2-7, with D unclear. The CDR3 is 15 residues long. V shed 2 bases and J shed 0 bases, with 11 bases lying between them. Looked up from germline, CDR1 is MNHEY and CDR2 is SVGAGI. The DNA of the CDR3 is TGTGCCAGCAGTTACACTCTAGACACCTCCTACGAGCAGTACTTC. Translation gives CASSYTLDTSYEQYF.

This clonotype has at least ten counts. The V call is TRBV7-8, the J call TRBJ2-3, with TRBD2 identical over 10 bases. This CDR3 contains 16 residues. Trimming took 5 bases from V and 6 from J; bases not matched to a gene: 11. Germline CDR1 and CDR2: SGHVS and FQNEAQ. CDR3 coding DNA: TGTGCCAGCAGCCCGCTAAGCGGGGGGGGGGCGGATACGCAGTATTTT. It yields the protein CASSPLSGGGADTQYF.

V and J are TRBV10-3 and TRBJ2-5; 7 bases map to TRBD1. CDR3 size: 19 residues. Germline CDR1 and CDR2: ENHRY and SYGVKD. V dropped 2 bases and J dropped 4; count of bases not matched to a gene: 19. The CDR3 region is CAISETSKDRLGPPETQYF. CDR3 DNA: TGTGCCATCAGTGAGACTTCAAAGGACAGGCTAGGGCCTCCAGAGACCCAGTACTTC.

The genes are TRBV4-1 and TRBJ1-2; D gene uncertain. Germline assignment: CDR1 MGHRA and CDR2 YSYEKL. This CDR3 has 15 residues. With 3 bases removed from V and 2 bases from J, the gap between germline ends came to 13 bases. CDR3: CASSQYKRPNYGYTF. DNA for the CDR3: TGCGCCAGCAGCCAGTATAAGAGACCCAACTATGGCTACACCTTC.

This clonotype was observed many times. The chain uses TRBV11-2 and TRBJ2-1; maybe TRBD2 (5 bases). V lost 3 bases to trimming and J lost 3 bases, with 12 bases between them. The V gene's germline CDR1 is SGHAT and CDR2 FQNNGV. This CDR3 contains 15 residues. CDR3 nucleotide sequence: TGTGCCAGCAGCTTGAGCGGAGCCCGCTACAATGAGCAGTTCTTC. This codes for CASSLSGARYNEQFF.

This clonotype was found many times. The chain has TRBV27 and TRBJ2-7, with 8 positions matching TRBD1. Germline V gene data show CDR1 as MNHEY and CDR2 as SMNVEV (reference sequence). V gave up 3 bases and J gave up 2 bases; unmatched junction bases: 9. The CDR3 has 16 amino acids. The chain's CDR3 is CASSFSVLDRAYEQYF. DNA for the CDR3: TGTGCCAGCAGTTTCTCGGTGCTGGACAGGGCCTACGAGCAGTACTTC.

The J gene is TRBJ1-5, the V gene TRBV20-1, with TRBD1 matching 8 bases. The CDR3 extends over 14 amino acids. Trimming cost V 4 bases and J 1 base; bases outside gene matches: 3. Germline V gives CDR1 DFQATT, CDR2 SNEGSKA (reference sequence). The CDR3 is CSAKHRGSNQPQHF. In DNA form, the CDR3 reads TGCAGTGCTAAGCACAGGGGGAGCAATCAGCCCCAGCATTTT.